This entry describes one T cell receptor beta chain. The antigen is unknown. These data originate in a study of T cell responses to AZD1222 COVID-19 vaccine. Whole-study findings and limits: Females made up more of the donors, who were largely white British, and clonal diversity may have come out too low.

V lost 3 bases and J 1 base, leaving 13 bases between the germline ends. The CDR3 is 16 amino acids. CDR1 SGHVS and CDR2 FNYEAQ come from the germline V gene. The protocol was immunoSEQ multiplex PCR, while the TCRdb copy is restricted to in-frame clones and leaves out a portion. The profile shows approximately 100,000 clones, 88% of them singletons. The gene calls are TRBV7-6 and TRBJ1-3; possible D gene TRBD1, 6 bases. The TCR sequence derives from an adult in good health. Sequenced here: peripheral blood, sampled on day 0 of AZD1222 vaccination. CDR3 amino acids: CASSLQQGRSGNTIYF. CDR3 sequence (DNA): TGTGCCAGCAGCTTGCAACAGGGTAGATCTGGAAACACCATATATTTT.